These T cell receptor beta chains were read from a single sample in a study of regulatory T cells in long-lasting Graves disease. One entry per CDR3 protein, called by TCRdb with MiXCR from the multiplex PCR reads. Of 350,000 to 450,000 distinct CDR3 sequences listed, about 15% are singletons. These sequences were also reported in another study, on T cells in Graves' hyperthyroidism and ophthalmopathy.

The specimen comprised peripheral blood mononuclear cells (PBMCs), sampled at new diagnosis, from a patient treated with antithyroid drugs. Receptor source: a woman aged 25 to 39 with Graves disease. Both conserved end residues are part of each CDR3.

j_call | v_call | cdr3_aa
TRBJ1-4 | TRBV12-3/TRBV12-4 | CASSLSGNEKLFF
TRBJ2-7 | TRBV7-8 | CASTQTGVYEQYF
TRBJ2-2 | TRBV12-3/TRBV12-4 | CASTPGGTNTGELFF
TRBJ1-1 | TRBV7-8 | CASSPTRVNTEAFF
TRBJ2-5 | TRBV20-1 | CSARDPGQGIETQYF
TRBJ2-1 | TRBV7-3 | CASSLGRTSGNNEQFF
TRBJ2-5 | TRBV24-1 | CATSDFRGEETQYF
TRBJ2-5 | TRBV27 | CASSLSLAGGLATQYF
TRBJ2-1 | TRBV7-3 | CASSTGAEQFF
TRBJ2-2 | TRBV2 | CASSDYLAGGELFF
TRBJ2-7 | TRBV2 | CASRVAGSYSYEQYF
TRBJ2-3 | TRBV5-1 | CASSSTGTGRPDTQYF
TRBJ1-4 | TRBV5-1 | CASSRRPWTGRNEKLFF
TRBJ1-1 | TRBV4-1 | CASSQVELANTEAFF
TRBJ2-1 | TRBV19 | CASMRLAGGNEQFF
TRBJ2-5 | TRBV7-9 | CASRLLQETQYF
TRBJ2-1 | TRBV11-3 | CASSQRLSYNEQFF
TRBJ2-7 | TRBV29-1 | CSVQQGTGEQYF
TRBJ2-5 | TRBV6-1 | CASKGAGSGETQYF
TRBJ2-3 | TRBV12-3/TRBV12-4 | CASSQGFLSTDTQYF
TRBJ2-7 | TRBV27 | CASSLFGGHEQYF
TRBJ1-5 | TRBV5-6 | CASSRGPEGNQPQHF
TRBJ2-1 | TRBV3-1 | CASSRRGQADYNEQFF
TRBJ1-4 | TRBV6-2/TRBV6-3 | CASSSLAGGYEKLFF
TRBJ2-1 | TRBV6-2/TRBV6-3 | CASSYGGGHNEQFF
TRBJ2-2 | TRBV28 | CASSDTLLGQGGTGELFF